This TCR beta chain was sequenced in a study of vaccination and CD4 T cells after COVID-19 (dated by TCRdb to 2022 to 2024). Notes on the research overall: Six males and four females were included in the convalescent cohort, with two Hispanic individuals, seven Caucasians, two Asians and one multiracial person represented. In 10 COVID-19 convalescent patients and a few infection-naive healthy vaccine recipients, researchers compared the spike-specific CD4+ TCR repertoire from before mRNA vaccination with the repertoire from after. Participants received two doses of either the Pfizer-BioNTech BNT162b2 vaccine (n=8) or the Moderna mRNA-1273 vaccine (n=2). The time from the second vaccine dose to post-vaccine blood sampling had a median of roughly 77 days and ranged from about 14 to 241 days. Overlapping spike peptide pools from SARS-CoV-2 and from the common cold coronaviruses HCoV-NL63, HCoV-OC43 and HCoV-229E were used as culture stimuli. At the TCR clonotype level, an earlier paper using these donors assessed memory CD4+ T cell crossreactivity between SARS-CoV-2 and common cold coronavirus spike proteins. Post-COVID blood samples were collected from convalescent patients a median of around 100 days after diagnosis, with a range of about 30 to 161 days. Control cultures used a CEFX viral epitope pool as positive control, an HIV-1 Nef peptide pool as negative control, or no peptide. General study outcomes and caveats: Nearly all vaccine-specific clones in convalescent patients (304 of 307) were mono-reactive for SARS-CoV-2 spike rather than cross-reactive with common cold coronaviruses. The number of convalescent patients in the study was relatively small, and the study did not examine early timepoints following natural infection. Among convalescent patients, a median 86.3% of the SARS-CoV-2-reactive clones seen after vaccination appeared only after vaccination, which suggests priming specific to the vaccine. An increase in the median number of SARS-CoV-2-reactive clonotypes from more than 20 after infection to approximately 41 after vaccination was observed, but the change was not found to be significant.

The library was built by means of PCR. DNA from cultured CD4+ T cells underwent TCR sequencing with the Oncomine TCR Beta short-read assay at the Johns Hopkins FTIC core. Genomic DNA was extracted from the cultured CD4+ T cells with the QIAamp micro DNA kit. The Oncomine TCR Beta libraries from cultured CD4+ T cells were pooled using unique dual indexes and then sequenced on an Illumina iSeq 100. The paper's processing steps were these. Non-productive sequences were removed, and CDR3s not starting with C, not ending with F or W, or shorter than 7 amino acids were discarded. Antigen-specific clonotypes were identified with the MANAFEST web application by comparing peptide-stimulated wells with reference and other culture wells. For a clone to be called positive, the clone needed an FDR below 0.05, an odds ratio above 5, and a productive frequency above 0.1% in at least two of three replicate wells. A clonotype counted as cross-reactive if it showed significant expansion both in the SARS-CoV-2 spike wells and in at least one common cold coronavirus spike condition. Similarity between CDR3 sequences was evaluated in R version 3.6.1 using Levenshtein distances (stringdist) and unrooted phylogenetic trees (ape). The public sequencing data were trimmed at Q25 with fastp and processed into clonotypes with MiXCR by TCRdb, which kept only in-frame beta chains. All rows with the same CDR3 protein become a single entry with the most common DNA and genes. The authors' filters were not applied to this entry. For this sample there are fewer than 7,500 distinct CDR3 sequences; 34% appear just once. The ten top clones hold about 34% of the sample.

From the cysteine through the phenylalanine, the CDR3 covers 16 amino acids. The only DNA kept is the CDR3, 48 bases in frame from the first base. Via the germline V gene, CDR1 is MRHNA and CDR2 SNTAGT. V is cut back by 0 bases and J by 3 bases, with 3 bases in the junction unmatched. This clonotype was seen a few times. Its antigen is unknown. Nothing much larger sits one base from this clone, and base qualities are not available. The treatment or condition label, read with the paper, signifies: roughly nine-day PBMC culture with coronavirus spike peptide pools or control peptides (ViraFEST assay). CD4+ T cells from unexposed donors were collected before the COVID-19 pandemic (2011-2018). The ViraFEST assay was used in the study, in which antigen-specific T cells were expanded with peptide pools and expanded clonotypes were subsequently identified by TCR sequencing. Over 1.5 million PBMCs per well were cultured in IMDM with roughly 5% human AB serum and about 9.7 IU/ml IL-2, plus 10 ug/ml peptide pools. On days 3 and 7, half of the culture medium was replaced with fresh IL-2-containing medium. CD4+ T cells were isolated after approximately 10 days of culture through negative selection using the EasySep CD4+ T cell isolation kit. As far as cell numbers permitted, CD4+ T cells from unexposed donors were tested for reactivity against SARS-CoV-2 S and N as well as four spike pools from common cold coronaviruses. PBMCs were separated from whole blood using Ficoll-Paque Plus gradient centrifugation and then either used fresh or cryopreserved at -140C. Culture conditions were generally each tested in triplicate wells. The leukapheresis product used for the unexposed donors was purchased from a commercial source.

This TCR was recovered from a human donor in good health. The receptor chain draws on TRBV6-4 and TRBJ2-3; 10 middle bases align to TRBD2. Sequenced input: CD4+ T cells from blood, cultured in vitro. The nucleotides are TGTGCCAGCAGTGACTCAGCGGGGGGGCCGACAGATACGCAGTATTTT. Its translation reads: CASSDSAGGPTDTQYF.